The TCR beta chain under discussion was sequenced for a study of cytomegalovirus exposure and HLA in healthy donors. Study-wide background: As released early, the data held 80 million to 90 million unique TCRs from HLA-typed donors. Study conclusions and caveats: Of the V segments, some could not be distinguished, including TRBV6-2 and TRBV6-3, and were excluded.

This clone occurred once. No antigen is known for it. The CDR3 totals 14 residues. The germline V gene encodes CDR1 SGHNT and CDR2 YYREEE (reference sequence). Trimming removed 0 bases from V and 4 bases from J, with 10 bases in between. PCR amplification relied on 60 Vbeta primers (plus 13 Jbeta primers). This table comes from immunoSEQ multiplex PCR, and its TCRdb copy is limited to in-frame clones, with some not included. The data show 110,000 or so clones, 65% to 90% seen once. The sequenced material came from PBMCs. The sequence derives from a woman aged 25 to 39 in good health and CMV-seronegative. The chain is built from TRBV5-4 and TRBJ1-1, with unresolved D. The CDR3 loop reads CASSLATGLTEAFF. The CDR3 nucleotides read TGTGCCAGCAGCTTGGCTACGGGTCTCACTGAAGCTTTCTTT.